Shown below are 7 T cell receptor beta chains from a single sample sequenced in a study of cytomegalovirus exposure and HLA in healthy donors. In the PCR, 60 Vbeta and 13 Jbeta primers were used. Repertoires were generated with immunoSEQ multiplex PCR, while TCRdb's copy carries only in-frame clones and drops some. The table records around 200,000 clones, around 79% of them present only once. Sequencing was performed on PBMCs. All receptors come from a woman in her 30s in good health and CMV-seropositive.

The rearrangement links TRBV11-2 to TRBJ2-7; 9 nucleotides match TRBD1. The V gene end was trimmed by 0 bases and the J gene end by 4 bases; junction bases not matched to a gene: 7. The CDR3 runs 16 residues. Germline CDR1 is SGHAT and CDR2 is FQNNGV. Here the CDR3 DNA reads TGTGCCAGCAGCTTAGATCGGGGGACAGGGTTTTACGAGCAGTACTTC. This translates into CASSLDRGTGFYEQYF.

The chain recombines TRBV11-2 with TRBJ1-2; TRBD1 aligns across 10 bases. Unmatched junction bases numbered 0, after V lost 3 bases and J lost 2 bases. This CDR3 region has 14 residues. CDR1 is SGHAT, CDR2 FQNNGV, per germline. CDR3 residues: CASSLGQGNYGYTF. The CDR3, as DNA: TGTGCCAGCAGCTTGGGACAGGGGAACTATGGCTACACCTTC. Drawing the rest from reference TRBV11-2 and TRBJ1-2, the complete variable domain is EAGVAQSPRYKIIEKRQSVAFWCNPISGHATLYWYQQILGQGPKLLIQFQNNGVVDDSQLPKDRFSAERLKGVDSTLKIQPAKLEDSAVYLCASSLGQGNYGYTFGSGTRLTVV.

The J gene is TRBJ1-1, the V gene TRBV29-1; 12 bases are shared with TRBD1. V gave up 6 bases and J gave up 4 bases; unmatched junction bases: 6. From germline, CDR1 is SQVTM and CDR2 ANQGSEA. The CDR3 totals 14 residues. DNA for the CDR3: TGCAGCGTATGGGGACAGGGGGCGAGCACTGAAGCTTTCTTT. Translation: CSVWGQGASTEAFF.

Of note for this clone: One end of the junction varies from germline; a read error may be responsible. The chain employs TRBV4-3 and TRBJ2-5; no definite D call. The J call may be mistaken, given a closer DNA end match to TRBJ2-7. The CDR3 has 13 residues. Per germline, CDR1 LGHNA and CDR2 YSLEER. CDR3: CASSQGVPYEQYF. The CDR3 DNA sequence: TGCGCCAGCAGTCAAGGAGTCCCCTACGAGCAGTACTTC.

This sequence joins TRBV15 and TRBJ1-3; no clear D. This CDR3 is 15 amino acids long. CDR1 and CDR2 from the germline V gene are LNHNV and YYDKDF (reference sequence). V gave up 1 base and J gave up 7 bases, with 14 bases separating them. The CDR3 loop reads CATSRGPTGENTIYF. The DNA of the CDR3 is TGTGCCACCAGCAGAGGTCCGACCGGGGAGAACACCATATATTTT.

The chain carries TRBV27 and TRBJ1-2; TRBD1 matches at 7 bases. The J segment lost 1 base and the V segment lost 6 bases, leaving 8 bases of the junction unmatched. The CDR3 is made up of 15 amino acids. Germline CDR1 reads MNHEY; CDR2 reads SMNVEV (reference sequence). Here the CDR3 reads CASSRGQNFNYGYTF. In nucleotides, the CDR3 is TGTGCCAGCAGCCGGGGACAGAACTTTAACTATGGCTACACCTTC.

This CDR3 reads CASSAQAGVSTDTQYF. The DNA of the CDR3 is TGCGCCAGCTCCGCCCAAGCGGGAGTTAGCACAGATACGCAGTATTTT. The rearrangement joins TRBV5-1 to TRBJ2-3; 8 nucleotides match TRBD2. This CDR3 has 16 amino acids. V lost 7 bases and J lost 0; bases outside the gene matches: 10. Germline CDR1 reads SGHRS; CDR2 reads YFSETQ.